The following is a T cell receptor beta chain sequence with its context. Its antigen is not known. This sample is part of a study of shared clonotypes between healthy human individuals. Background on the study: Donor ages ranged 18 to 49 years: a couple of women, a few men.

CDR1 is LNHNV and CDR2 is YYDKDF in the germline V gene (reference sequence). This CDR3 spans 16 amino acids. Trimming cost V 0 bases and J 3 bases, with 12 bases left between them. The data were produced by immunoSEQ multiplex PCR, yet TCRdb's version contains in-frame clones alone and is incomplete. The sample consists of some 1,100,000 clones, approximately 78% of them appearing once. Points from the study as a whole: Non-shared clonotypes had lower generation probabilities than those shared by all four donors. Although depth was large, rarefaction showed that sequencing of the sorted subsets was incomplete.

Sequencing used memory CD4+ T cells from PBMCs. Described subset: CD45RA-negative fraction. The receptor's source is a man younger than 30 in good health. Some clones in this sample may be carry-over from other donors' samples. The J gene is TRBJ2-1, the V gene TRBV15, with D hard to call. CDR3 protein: CATSRDSVGSYNEQFF. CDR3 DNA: TGTGCCACCAGCAGAGATTCCGTCGGCAGCTACAATGAGCAGTTCTTC.